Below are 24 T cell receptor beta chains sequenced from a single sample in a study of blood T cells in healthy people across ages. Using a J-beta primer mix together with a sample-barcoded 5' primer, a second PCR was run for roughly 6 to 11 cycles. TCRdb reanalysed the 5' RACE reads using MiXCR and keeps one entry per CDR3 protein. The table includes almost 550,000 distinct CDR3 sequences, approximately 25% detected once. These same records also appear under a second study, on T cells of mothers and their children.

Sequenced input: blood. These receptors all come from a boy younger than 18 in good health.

CDR3 bases: TGCAGTGTGCCGGGACAGGGAGTTGAGCAGTTCTTC. Its translation: CSVPGQGVEQFF. The chain joins TRBV20-1 to TRBJ2-1; TRBD1 matches 9 bases. Germline V lookup: CDR1 DFQATT, CDR2 SNEGSKA (reference sequence). The CDR3 length is 12 residues. The trim removed 7 bases at V and 9 bases at J, leaving 7 bases unmatched.

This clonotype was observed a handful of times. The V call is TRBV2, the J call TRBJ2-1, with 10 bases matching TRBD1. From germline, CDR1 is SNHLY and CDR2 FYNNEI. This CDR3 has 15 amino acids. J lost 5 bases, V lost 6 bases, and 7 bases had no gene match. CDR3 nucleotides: TGTGCCAGCAGCCCAGGGACAGGGGTGGACAATGAGCAGTTCTTC. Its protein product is CASSPGTGVDNEQFF.

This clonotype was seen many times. CDR3 residues: CASSQDWIGAGVNEQFF. The CDR3 DNA follows: TGCGCCAGCAGCCAAGATTGGATTGGAGCGGGGGTAAATGAGCAGTTCTTC. V gene TRBV4-3 combines with J gene TRBJ2-1; TRBD2 aligns across 8 bases. CDR3 length: 17 residues. Unmatched junction bases numbered 11, after V lost 0 bases and J lost 7 bases. CDR1 LGHNA and CDR2 YSLEER come from the germline V gene.

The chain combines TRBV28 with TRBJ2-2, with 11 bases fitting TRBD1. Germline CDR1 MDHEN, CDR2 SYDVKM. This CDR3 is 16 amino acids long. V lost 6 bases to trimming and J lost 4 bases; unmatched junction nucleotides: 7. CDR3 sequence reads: CASSLPGQGGTGELFF. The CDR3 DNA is TGTGCCAGCAGCTTACCGGGACAGGGGGGCACCGGGGAGCTGTTTTTT.

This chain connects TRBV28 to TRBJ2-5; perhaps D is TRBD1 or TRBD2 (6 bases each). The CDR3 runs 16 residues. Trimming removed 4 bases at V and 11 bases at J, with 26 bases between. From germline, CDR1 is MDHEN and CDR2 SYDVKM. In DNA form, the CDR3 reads TGTGCCAGCAGTTGGGGGGCCCTAACCGATATATGGGAGCAGTACTTC. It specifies CASSWGALTDIWEQYF.

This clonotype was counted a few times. The CDR3 protein is CASKSGQGISTDTQYF. CDR3 nucleotide sequence: TGTGCCAGCAAATCAGGACAGGGGATTTCCACAGATACGCAGTATTTT. The J gene is TRBJ2-3, the V gene TRBV6-1; the match to TRBD1 covers 9 bases. Germline V gives CDR1 MNHNS, CDR2 SASEGT. Unmatched junction bases numbered 10, after V lost 7 bases and J lost 2 bases. This CDR3 comprises 16 residues.

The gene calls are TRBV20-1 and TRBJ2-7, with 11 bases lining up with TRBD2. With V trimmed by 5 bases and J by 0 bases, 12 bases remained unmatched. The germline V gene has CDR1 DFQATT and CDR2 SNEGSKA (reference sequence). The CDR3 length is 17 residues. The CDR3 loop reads CSALSLAGALSSYEQYF. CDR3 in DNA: TGCAGTGCTCTCTCACTAGCGGGGGCCCTGAGCTCCTACGAGCAGTACTTC.

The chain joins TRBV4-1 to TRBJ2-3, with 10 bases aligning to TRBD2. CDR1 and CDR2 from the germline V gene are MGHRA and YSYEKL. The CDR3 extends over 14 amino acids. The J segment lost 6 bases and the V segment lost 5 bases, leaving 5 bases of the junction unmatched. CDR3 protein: CASSYSGRFDTQYF. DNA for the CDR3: TGCGCCAGCAGCTATAGCGGGAGGTTTGATACGCAGTATTTT.

The CDR3: CASSLVAGTGELFF. CDR3 bases: TGTGCCAGCAGCTTAGTTGCCGGAACCGGGGAGCTGTTTTTT. This rearrangement joins TRBV7-2 to TRBJ2-2; unclear D gene. Germline CDR1 is SGHTA and CDR2 is FQGNSA. V lost 1 base to trimming and J lost 5 bases, with 8 bases between them. The CDR3 covers 14 residues.

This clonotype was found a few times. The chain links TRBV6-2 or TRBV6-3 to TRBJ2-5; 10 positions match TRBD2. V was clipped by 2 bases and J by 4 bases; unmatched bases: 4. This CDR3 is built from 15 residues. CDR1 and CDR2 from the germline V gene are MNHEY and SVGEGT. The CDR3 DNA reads TGTGCCAGCAGTTACGGAGCGGGAGGGCCAGAGACCCAGTACTTC. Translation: CASSYGAGGPETQYF.

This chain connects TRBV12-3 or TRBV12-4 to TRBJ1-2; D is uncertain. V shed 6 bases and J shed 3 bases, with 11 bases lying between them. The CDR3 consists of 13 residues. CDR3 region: CASSRRTDYGYTF. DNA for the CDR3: TGTGCCAGCAGCCGCCGGACGGACTATGGCTACACCTTC.

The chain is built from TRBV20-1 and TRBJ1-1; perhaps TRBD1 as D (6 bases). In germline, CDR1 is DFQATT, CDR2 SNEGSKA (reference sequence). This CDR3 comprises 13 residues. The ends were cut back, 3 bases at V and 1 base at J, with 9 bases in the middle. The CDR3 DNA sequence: TGCAGTGCTAGGGGACACCCGAACACTGAAGCTTTCTTT. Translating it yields CSARGHPNTEAFF.

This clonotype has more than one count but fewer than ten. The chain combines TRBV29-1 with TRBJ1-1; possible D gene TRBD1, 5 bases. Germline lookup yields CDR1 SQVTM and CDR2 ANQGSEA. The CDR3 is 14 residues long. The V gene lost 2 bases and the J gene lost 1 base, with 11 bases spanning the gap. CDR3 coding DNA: TGCAGCGTTGAAAGGGACTGGAAGAACACTGAAGCTTTCTTT. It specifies CSVERDWKNTEAFF.

For the CDR3, the DNA is TGCGCCAGCAGCGAATACTCAGGGGGGAATGGCTACACCTTC. Residues: CASSEYSGGNGYTF. This chain connects TRBV4-1 to TRBJ1-2, with TRBD1 matching over 7 bases. V dropped 5 bases and J dropped 6; count of bases not matched to a gene: 9. The germline V gene encodes CDR1 MGHRA and CDR2 YSYEKL. This CDR3 region has 14 residues.

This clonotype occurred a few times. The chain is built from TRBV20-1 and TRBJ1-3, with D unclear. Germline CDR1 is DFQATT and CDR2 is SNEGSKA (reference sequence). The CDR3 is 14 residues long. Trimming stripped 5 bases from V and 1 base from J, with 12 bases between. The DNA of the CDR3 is TGCAGTGCTGCCACCTCGTGGTCTGGAAACACCATATATTTT. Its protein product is CSAATSWSGNTIYF.

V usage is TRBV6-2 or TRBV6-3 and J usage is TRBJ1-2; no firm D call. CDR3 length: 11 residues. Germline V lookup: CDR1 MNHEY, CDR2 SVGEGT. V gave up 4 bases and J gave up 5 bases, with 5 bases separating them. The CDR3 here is CASSWKYGYTF. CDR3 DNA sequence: TGTGCCAGCAGTTGGAAGTATGGCTACACCTTC.

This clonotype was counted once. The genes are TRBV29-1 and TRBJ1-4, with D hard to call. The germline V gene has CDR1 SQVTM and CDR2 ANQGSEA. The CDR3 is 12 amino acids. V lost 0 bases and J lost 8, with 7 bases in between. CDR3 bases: TGCAGCGTTGAAGATGATAGGGAAAAACTGTTTTTT. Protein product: CSVEDDREKLFF. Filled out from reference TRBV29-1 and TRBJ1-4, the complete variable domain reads SAVISQKPSRDICQRGTSLTIQCQVDSQVTMMFWYRQQPGQSLTLIATANQGSEATYESGFVIDKFPISRPNLTFSTLTVSNMSPEDSSIYLCSVEDDREKLFFGSGTQLSVL.

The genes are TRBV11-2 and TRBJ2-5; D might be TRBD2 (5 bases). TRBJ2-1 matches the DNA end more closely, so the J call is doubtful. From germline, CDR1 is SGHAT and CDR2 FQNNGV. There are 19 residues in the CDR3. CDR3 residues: CASSLKRLMLADDIYEQFF. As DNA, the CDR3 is TGTGCCAGCAGCTTAAAGCGATTGATGCTAGCCGACGACATTTATGAGCAGTTCTTC.

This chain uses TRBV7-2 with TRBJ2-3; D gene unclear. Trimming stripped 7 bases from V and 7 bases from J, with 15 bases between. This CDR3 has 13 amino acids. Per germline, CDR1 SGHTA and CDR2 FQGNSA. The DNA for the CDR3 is TGTGCCAGCAAACACGGCGCCCGGCATACGCAGTATTTT. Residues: CASKHGARHTQYF. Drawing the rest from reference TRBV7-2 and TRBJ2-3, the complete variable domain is GAGVSQSPSNKVTEKGKDVELRCDPISGHTALYWYRQSLGQGLEFLIYFQGNSAPDKSGLPSDRFSAERTGGSVSTLTIQRTQQEDSAVYLCASKHGARHTQYFGPGTRLTVL.

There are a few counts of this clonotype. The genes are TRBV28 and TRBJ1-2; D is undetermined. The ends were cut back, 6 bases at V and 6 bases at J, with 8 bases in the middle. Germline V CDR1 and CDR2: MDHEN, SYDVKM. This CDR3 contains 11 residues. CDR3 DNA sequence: TGTGCCAGCAGCCGTCGGGATGGCTACACCTTC. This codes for CASSRRDGYTF.

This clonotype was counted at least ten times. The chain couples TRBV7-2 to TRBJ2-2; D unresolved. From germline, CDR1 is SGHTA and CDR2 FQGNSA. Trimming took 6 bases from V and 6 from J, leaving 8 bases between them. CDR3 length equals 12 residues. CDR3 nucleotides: TGTGCCAGCAGACGTACTCCCGGGGAGCTGTTTTTT. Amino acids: CASRRTPGELFF.

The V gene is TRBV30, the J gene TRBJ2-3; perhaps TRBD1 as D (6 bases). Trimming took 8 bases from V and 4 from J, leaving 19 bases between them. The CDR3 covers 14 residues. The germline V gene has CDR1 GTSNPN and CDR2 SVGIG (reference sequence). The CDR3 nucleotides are TGTGCCGGCGAACAGGGAATTGGGGCAGATACGCAGTATTTT. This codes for CAGEQGIGADTQYF.

In DNA, the CDR3 is TGTGCCAGCAGCCTCCACAGCCAGGGGGTCTACGAGCAGTACTTC. Protein product: CASSLHSQGVYEQYF. The rearrangement uses TRBV7-3 and TRBJ2-1, with 7 bases fitting TRBD1. The DNA end is more similar to TRBJ2-7, so the J call may be wrong. The length of the CDR3 is 15 residues. Germline assignment: CDR1 SGHTA and CDR2 FQGTGA.

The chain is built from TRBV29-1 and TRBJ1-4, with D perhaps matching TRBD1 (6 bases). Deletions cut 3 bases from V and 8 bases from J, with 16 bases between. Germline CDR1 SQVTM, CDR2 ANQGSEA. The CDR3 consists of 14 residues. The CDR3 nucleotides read TGCAGCGTTGAGGAGGTGCAGGGACAAGAAAAACTGTTTTTT. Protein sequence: CSVEEVQGQEKLFF.